Below are 14 T cell receptor beta chains sequenced from a single sample in a study of beta chain features in type 1 diabetes. The study reverse transcribed the entire isolated RNA, so it sequenced expressed TCRB transcripts. Assay used: immunoSEQ multiplex PCR; TCRdb lists only in-frame clones, some missing. Among some 410,000 clones, about 14% were seen once, and the ten largest hold approximately 0.038%. The specimen was naive CD4+ T cells from blood. These receptors all come from a man younger than 40 in good health.

The V call is TRBV25-1, the J call TRBJ1-1; D might be TRBD1 (6 bases). The CDR3 has 13 residues. Germline CDR1 is MGHDK and CDR2 is SYGVNS. The ends were cut back, 6 bases at V and 4 bases at J, with 12 bases in the middle. The CDR3 nucleotides are TGTGCCAGCAGAGAGGGAGGGGGCACTGAAGCTTTCTTT. Protein: CASREGGGTEAFF.

This clone came up a few times. The genes are TRBV13 and TRBJ1-3; maybe TRBD1 (6 bases). Germline-derived CDR1 and CDR2 are PRHDT and FYEKMQ (reference sequence). The CDR3 runs 16 residues. The V end was cut by 0 bases, the J end by 0 bases, with 9 bases between. The CDR3: CASSLGRGLSGNTIYF. CDR3 DNA: TGTGCCAGCAGCTTAGGACGGGGGCTCTCTGGAAACACCATATATTTT.

Only a few counts were recorded for this clone. The chain employs TRBV11-3 and TRBJ2-7; D is uncertain. Germline loops: CDR1 SGHNT, CDR2 YENEEA. Trimming removed 1 base from V and 0 bases from J, with 10 bases in between. The CDR3 spans 15 residues. This CDR3 reads CASSLGTRSSYEQYF. In DNA form, the CDR3 reads TGTGCCAGCAGCTTAGGAACCAGGAGCTCCTACGAGCAGTACTTC.

This clone appeared a few times. The rearrangement links TRBV28 to TRBJ1-2; 10 bases map to TRBD1. Germline CDR1 MDHEN, CDR2 SYDVKM. CDR3 length: 17 residues. V trimming: 7 bases; J trimming: 4 bases; junction bases outside the gene matches: 15. CDR3 coding DNA: TGTGCCAGCACCCAACTGGGACGACAGGGGGCCAGCTATGGCTACACCTTC. The encoded protein is CASTQLGRQGASYGYTF.

J is TRBJ2-1 and V is TRBV5-8; D is ambiguous. Germline CDR1 SGHTS, CDR2 YDEGEE. This CDR3 contains 16 residues. V lost 1 base to trimming and J lost 5 bases, with 16 bases between them. The CDR3 nucleotides read TGTGCCAGCAGCTTGTTTGGTGGTAAGCAAAACAATGAGCAGTTCTTC. Amino acid sequence: CASSLFGGKQNNEQFF.

This rearrangement joins TRBV2 to TRBJ2-3; D is perhaps TRBD2 (5 bases). The CDR3 consists of 15 residues. The V and J ends lost 5 bases and 1 base respectively, with 13 bases between them. Germline V gives CDR1 SNHLY, CDR2 FYNNEI. In nucleotides, the CDR3 is TGTGCCAGCAGTCGGATCCTAGCTGGCACAGATACGCAGTATTTT. This gives the protein CASSRILAGTDTQYF.

V and J are TRBV9 and TRBJ2-5, with D perhaps TRBD1 or TRBD2 (5 bases each). The CDR3 length is 15 residues. Trimming removed 3 bases at V and 5 bases at J, with 17 bases between. The germline CDR1 and CDR2 sequences are SGDLS and YYNGEE. The CDR3 reads CASSARGAVAETQYF. For the CDR3, the DNA is TGTGCCAGCAGCGCCCGAGGGGCGGTTGCGGAGACCCAGTACTTC.

This clone occurred a few times. The chain uses TRBV6-1 and TRBJ2-6, with D possibly being TRBD1 or TRBD2 (5 bases each). V lost 4 bases and J 4 bases, leaving 11 bases between the germline ends. The CDR3 consists of 15 residues. Germline V gene data show CDR1 as MNHNS and CDR2 as SASEGT. CDR3 bases: TGTGCCAGCAGTGTCCGGGGCCAAGGGGCCAACGTCCTGACTTTC. Amino acids: CASSVRGQGANVLTF.

The chain combines TRBV19 with TRBJ2-7; possibly TRBD1 for D (7 bases). Per germline, CDR1 LNHDA and CDR2 SQIVND (reference sequence). V shed 5 bases and J shed 6 bases, with 14 bases lying between them. The CDR3 has 13 amino acids. The CDR3 DNA reads as TGTGCCAGTAGTCTTGGGACAGCGGGCGAGCAGTACGTC. Amino acids: CASSLGTAGEQYV.

The chain joins TRBV10-3 to TRBJ2-3, with D hard to call. CDR3 length: 12 residues. The V gene lost 4 bases and the J gene lost 5 bases, with 7 bases spanning the gap. Germline CDR1 and CDR2: ENHRY and SYGVKD. In nucleotides, the CDR3 is TGTGCCATCAGTGGACGACAAGATACGCAGTATTTT. It specifies CAISGRQDTQYF.

In its sample, this clone was seen a few times. The J gene is TRBJ2-1, the V gene TRBV11-2; D remains ambiguous. This CDR3 has 16 residues. The ends were cut back, 3 bases at V and 4 bases at J, with 16 bases in the middle. Germline-derived CDR1 and CDR2 are SGHAT and FQNNGV. The CDR3 nucleotides are TGTGCCAGCAGCTTGGGCATTAGACGGCAGTACAATGAGCAGTTCTTC. Its translation: CASSLGIRRQYNEQFF.

CDR3 DNA sequence: TGTGCCAGCTTGACGAACCGACTGAACACTGAAGCTTTCTTT. Translating gives CASLTNRLNTEAFF. The gene calls are TRBV28 and TRBJ1-1; D call uncertain. V lost 8 bases and J lost 0, with 13 bases in between. Per germline, CDR1 MDHEN and CDR2 SYDVKM. CDR3 size: 14 residues.

This clone was observed a handful of times. The chain carries TRBV5-5 and TRBJ2-5; D gene ambiguous. V shed 4 bases and J shed 5 bases, with 12 bases lying between them. The CDR3 contains 13 residues. Germline assignment: CDR1 SGHKS and CDR2 YYEKEE (reference sequence). The CDR3 loop is CASSKILGETQYF. CDR3 nucleotides: TGTGCCAGCAGCAAAATACTGGGGGAGACCCAGTACTTC.

The chain carries TRBV25-1 and TRBJ2-5; no firm D call. The CDR3 has 12 residues. Germline V lookup: CDR1 MGHDK, CDR2 SYGVNS. V was pared by 6 bases and J by 5 bases, with 10 bases between. The CDR3 spells CASSGFGETQYF. CDR3 coding DNA: TGTGCCAGCAGCGGGTTTGGCGAGACCCAGTACTTC. The full variable domain, its missing parts supplied by reference TRBV25-1 and TRBJ2-5, is EADIYQTPRYLVIGTGKKITLECSQTMGHDKMYWYQQDPGMELHLIHYSYGVNSTEKGDLSSESTVSRIRTEHFPLTLESARPSHTSQYLCASSGFGETQYFGPGTRLLVL.